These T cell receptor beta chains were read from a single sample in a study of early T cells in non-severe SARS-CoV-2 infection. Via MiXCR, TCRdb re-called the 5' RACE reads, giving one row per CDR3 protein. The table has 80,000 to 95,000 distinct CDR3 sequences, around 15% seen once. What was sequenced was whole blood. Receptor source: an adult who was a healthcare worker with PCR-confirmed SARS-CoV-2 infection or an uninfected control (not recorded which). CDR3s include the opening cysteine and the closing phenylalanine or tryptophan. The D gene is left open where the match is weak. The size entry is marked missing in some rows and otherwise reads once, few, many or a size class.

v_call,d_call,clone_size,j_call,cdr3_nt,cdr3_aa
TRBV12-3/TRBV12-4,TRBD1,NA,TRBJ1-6,TGTGCCAGCAGTCCCGACAGGGGAGGGAATTCACCCCTCCACTTT,CASSPDRGGNSPLHF
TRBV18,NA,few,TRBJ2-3,TGTGCCAGCTTGGCCGCAGATACGCAGTATTTT,CASLAADTQYF
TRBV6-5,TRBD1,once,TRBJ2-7,TGTGCCAGCAGTCCCTCGGGACAGCGGTACGAGCAGTACTTC,CASSPSGQRYEQYF
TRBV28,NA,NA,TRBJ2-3,TGTGCCAGCAGTCCCCCCGCCACAGATACGCAGTATTTT,CASSPPATDTQYF
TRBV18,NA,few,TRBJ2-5,TGTGCCAGCTCACCTTTAAGCAGGGGACCAAAAGAGACCCAGTACTTC,CASSPLSRGPKETQYF
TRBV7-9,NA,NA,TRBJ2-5,TGTGCCAGCAGCTTGGGTAACCAAGAGACCCAGTACTTC,CASSLGNQETQYF
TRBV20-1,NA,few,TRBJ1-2,TGCAGTGCAGACCACAGCAGGGTGGCTGGCTACACCTTC,CSADHSRVAGYTF
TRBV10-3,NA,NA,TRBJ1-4,TGTGCCATCAGCGACACAACGGCTAATGAAAAACTGTTTTTT,CAISDTTANEKLFF
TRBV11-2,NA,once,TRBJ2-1,TGTGCCAGCAGCCGGGCCCGGGGAGTTGGGGAGCAGTTCTTC,CASSRARGVGEQFF
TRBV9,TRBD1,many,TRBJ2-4,TGTGCCAGCAGCGTAGCTACAGGGGGCGGCATTCAGTACTTC,CASSVATGGGIQYF
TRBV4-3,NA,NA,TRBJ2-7,TGCGCCAGCAGCCAAGCCGGGGGTAGAGCTTACAACTACGAGCAGTACTTC,CASSQAGGRAYNYEQYF
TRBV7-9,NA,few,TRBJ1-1,TGTGCCAGCAGCCAGGACAGCGGCAGCACTGAAGCTTTCTTT,CASSQDSGSTEAFF
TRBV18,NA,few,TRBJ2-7,TGTGCCAGCTCACCGGTATTGCTGCAGCTGTACGAGCAGTACTTC,CASSPVLLQLYEQYF
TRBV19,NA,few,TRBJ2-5,TGTGCCAGTAGTCGGGACACCCAAGAGACCCAGTACTTC,CASSRDTQETQYF
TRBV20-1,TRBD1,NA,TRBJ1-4,TGCAGTGCTAGAGCCCGACAGGGACAGGCTAATGAAAAACTGTTTTTT,CSARARQGQANEKLFF
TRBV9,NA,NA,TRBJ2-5,TGTGCCAGCAGCGTAGGGAAGACCCAGTACTTC,CASSVGKTQYF
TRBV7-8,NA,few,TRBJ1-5,TGTGCCAGCAGCCCCCCCGACTTCCTTACCCCTAGCAATCAGCCCCAGCATTTT,CASSPPDFLTPSNQPQHF
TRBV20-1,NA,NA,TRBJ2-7,TGCAGTGCCAAACACTGGATCTCCTACGAGCAGTACTTC,CSAKHWISYEQYF
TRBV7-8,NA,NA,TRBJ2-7,TGTGCCAGCAGTCGGACCGAGGGCTACGAGCAGTACTTC,CASSRTEGYEQYF
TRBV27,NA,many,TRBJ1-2,TGTGCCAGCAGTTTGGGGTTGGGGGCAGATGGCTACACCTTC,CASSLGLGADGYTF
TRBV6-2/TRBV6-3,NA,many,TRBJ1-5,TGTGCCAGCAGGGCAGAGCGGGGGTATAGCAATCAGCCCCAGCATTTT,CASRAERGYSNQPQHF
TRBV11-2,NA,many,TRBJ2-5,TGTGCCAGCAGCTTGGGACGACAAGAGACCCAGTACTTC,CASSLGRQETQYF
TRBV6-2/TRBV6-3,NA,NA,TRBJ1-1,TGTGCCAGCAGTTTACAGGTTACTGAAGCTTTCTTT,CASSLQVTEAFF
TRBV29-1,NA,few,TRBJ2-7,TGCAGCGTTGAGCTGTCGGGGAAGCCCTACGAGCAGTACTTC,CSVELSGKPYEQYF
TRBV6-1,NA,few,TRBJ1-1,TGTGCCAGCACCCCGAATACCGGGGCGGGTCCTTTGATGAACACTGAAGCTTTCTTT,CASTPNTGAGPLMNTEAFF
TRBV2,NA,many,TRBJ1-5,TGTGCCAGCAGTTCACCTCGGGAGGCTTATAGCAATCAGCCCCAGCATTTT,CASSSPREAYSNQPQHF
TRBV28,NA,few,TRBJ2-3,TGTGCCAGCAGCCGGGGGACTAGCACAGATACGCAGTATTTT,CASSRGTSTDTQYF
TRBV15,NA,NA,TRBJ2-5,TGTGCCACCAGCAGAGATAGGGTCACTCAAGAGACCCAGTACTTC,CATSRDRVTQETQYF
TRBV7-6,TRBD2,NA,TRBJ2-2,TGTGCCAGCAGCCCCCTGGAGCGGGGGGCCCTGACCGGGGAGCTGTTTTTT,CASSPLERGALTGELFF
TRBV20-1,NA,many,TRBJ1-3,TGCAGTGCTAGAACCAGCTCTGGAAACACCATATATTTT,CSARTSSGNTIYF
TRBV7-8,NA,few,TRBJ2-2,TGTGCCAGCAGCTCCTCCGTAGCGGGGACAGGGCACACCGGGGAGCTGTTTTTT,CASSSSVAGTGHTGELFF
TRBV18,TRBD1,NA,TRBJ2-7,TGTGCCAGCTCTCCTGACAGGGGACCCTGGGAGCAGTACTTC,CASSPDRGPWEQYF
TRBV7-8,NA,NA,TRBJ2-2,TGTGCCAGCAGCCCACCAATCCGAGAATCCACCGGGGAGCTGTTTTTT,CASSPPIRESTGELFF
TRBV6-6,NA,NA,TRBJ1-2,TGTGCCAGCACAATAGGGCAGAACAACTATGGCTACACCTTC,CASTIGQNNYGYTF
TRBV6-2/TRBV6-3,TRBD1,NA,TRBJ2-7,TGTGCCAGCAGCTTGAACAGGGGAAGCGAGCAGTACTTC,CASSLNRGSEQYF
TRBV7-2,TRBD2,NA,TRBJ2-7,TGTGCCAGCAGCTTAGCCCCTAGCGGGGACTACGAGCAGTACTTC,CASSLAPSGDYEQYF
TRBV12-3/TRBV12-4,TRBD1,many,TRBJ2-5,TGTGCCAGCAGTGCAGGGGGACAAGAGACCCAGTACTTC,CASSAGGQETQYF
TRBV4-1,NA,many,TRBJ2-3,TGCGCCAGCAGCCAAGATAGAGGCACAGATACGCAGTATTTT,CASSQDRGTDTQYF
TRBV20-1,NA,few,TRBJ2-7,TGCAGTGCTAGTTGGCAGGGCGGCTACGAGCAGTACTTC,CSASWQGGYEQYF
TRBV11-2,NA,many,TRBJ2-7,TGTGCCAGCAGCTTAGAGGCCAGGACCTACGAGCAGTACTTC,CASSLEARTYEQYF